This TCR beta chain was recovered during a study of tumor and adjacent non-tumor tissue in lung cancer. The template was RNA from unsorted bulk tissue. TCRbeta libraries were built with three rounds of nested PCR, modified from ARM-PCR. TCRdb fed the multiplex PCR reads into MiXCR, producing one record per CDR3 protein. The sample carries tens of thousands of distinct CDR3 sequences, roughly 72% recorded once. The study, taken as a whole, reports: Top 100 clones took a larger repertoire share in normal lung. Higher tumor TCR diversity was associated with shorter survival.

A remark on this clonotype: Its matching antigen is unknown.

Germline V gives CDR1 SQVTM, CDR2 ANQGSEA. CDR3 size: 18 residues. The germline V and J ends were trimmed by 3 bases and 2 bases, with 23 bases remaining between them. The chain couples TRBV29-1 to TRBJ2-1, with D possibly TRBD2 on 5 matching bases. Sequencing used lung tumor tissue. The sequence came from a woman aged 40 to 55 with non-small cell lung cancer. Written as DNA, the CDR3 is TGCAGCGTTGAGGGAGCGGAGTATAGGTCTCACCCCTACAATGAGCAGTTCTTC. Translation: CSVEGAEYRSHPYNEQFF.